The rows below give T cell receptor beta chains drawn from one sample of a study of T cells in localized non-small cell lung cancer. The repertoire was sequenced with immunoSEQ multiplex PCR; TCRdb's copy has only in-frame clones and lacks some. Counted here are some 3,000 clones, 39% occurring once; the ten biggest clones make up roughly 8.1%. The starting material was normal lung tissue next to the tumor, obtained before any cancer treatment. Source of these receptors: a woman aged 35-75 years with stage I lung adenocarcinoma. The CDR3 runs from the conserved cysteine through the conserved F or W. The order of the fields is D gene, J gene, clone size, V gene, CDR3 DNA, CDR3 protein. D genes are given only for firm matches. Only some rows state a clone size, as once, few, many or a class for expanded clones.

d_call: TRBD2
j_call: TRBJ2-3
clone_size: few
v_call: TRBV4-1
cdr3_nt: TGCGCCAGCAGCCAAGATTGGTTAAGGGAGGGCCTTATAATAGATACGCAGTATTTT
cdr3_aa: CASSQDWLREGLIIDTQYF

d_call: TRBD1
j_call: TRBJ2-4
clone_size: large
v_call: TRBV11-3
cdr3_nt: TGTGCCAGCAGCCTGCGACAGGGTATAACCAAAAACATTCAGTACTTC
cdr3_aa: CASSLRQGITKNIQYF

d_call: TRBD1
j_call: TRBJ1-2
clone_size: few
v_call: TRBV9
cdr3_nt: TGTGCCAGCAGTTTGGACAGGGCAAGAAATGGCTACACCTTC
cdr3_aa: CASSLDRARNGYTF

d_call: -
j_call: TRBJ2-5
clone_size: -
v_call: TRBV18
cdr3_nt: TGTGCCAGCTCACCAATTTTTCTCTCCGGGAACGAAGAGACCCAGTACTTC
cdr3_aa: CASSPIFLSGNEETQYF

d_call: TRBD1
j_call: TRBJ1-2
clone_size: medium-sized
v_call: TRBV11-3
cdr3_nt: TGTGCCAGCAGCCAGGGACAGGGACGGCGGGGTGACTACACCTTC
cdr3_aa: CASSQGQGRRGDYTF

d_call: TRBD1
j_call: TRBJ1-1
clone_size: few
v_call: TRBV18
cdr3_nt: TGTGCCAGCTCCCCCGGACAGGGGGCGACTGAAGCTTTCTTT
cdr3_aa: CASSPGQGATEAFF

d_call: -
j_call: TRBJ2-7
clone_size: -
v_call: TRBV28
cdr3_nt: TGTGCCAGCAGTTCTCCTCCCGGCAGGTCCTACGAGCAGTACTTC
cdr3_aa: CASSSPPGRSYEQYF

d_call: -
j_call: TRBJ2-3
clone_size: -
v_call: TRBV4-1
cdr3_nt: TGCGCCAGCAGCGGGGACACAGATACGCAGTATTTT
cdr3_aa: CASSGDTDTQYF

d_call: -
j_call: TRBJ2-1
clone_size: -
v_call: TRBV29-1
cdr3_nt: TGCAGCGTTGAAGCCCCCGGGGTGACTTACAATGAGCAGTTCTTC
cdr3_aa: CSVEAPGVTYNEQFF

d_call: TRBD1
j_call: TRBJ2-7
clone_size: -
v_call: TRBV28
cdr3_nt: TGTGCCAGCGAGGGTACAGGGGGTGAGCAGTACTTC
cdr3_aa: CASEGTGGEQYF

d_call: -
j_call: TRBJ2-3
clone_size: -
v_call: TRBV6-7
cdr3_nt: TGTGCCAGCAGTTCCATCGGGCGGGGAGATACGCAGTATTTT
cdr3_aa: CASSSIGRGDTQYF

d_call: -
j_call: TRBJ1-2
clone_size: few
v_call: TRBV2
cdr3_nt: TGTGCCAGCACCCCCATTGGTGACTATGGCTACACCTTC
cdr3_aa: CASTPIGDYGYTF

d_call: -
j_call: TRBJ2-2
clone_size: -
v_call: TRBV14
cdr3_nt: TGTGCCAGCAGCCAAACGAGGACAGCGAACACCGGGGAGCTGTTTTTT
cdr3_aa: CASSQTRTANTGELFF

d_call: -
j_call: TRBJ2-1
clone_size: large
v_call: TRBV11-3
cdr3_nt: TGTGCCAGCAGCTTAATTCTTTCCTACAATGAGCAGTTCTTC
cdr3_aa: CASSLILSYNEQFF

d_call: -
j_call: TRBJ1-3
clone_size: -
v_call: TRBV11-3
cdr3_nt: TGTGCCAGCAGCTTGGAAATGGGACTTGGAAACACCATATATTTT
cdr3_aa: CASSLEMGLGNTIYF

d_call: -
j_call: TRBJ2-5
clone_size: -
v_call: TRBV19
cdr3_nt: TGTGCCAGTAGTATACTCCCTCACAGGGGGGGGCAAGAGACCCAGTACTTC
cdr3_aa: CASSILPHRGGQETQYF

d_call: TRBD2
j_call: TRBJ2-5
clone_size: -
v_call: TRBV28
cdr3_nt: TGTGCCAGCAGTTCCCTAGCGGCAGCGGGGACCCAGTACTTC
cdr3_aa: CASSSLAAAGTQYF

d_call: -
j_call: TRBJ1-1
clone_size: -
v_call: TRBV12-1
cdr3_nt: TGTGCCAGCAGCTTGTGGGGACACACGAACACTGAAGCTTTCTTT
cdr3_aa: CASSLWGHTNTEAFF